This TCR beta chain was sequenced for a study of blood T cell repertoires in COVID-19. For the study at large: The cDNA or gDNA used as material had been derived from T cells, B-cell-depleted T cells, or PBMCs.

Germline CDR1 reads DFQATT; CDR2 reads SNEGSKA (reference sequence). Between the trimmed V and J ends, which lost 3 bases and 5 bases, there was a span of 13 bases. The CDR3 spans 13 residues. In the authors' workflow: Quantification of nucleated cells was approximated via reference gene primer amplification. Assay: immunoSEQ multiplex PCR; the TCRdb copy retains only in-frame clones and omits some. V and J calls and clone size are those listed in that table; D and trimming were worked out from the DNA. The data show 90,000 to 120,000 clones, over 60% seen once. This rearrangement joins TRBV20-1 to TRBJ1-1; D perhaps matches TRBD1 (5 bases). The TCR originated in a man aged 65 to 79 with acute or convalescent COVID-19. The sample consisted of peripheral blood. CDR3 sequence reads: CSASRQGGTEAFF. The CDR3 nucleotides are TGCAGTGCTAGTAGGCAGGGAGGGACTGAAGCTTTCTTT.